The T cell receptor (beta chain) described here comes from a study of T cell repertoires in cytomegalovirus infection. A single record per CDR3 protein comes from TCRdb applying MiXCR to the reads. Here the sample spans 60,000 to 75,000 distinct CDR3 sequences, approximately 3.6% being singletons. This clonotype was recorded at least ten times. Its antigen is currently unknown. Regarding the study as a whole: Cumulative public TCR beta family frequency identified carriers of CMV plus the relevant HLA. Clonotypes of TCR beta that were HLA-C-restricted and CMV-specific dominated the ex vivo response.

This CDR3 is built from 13 residues. CDR1 and CDR2 (germline): SGHKS, YYEKEE (reference sequence). Unmatched junction bases numbered 10, after V lost 0 bases and J lost 16 bases. The V gene is TRBV5-5, the J gene TRBJ2-1; 7 bases are a match to TRBD1. The sequence was obtained from a human donor in good health (CMV status not recorded). Some clones in this sample may be carry-over from other donors' samples. Sequencing was done on a sample of PBMCs. CDR3 DNA sequence: TGTGCCAGCAGCTTGGCCGGGACAGCGGCGAACTTCTTC. It codes for CASSLAGTAANFF.